The text below deals with one T cell receptor beta chain. Its specificity is not known. Using immunoSEQ multiplex PCR, the repertoire was profiled, and TCRdb retains in-frame clones only, with some absent. The sample carries 35,000 to 40,000 clones, around 94% recorded once. This sample was included in a study of graft-versus-host responses after intestinal transplantation. As for the study in general: In this cohort, recipients had multivisceral, liver-intestinal, or isolated intestinal transplants.

Whole-study findings and limits: GvH clones turned up in recipient marrow; some had shown up first in ileum or blood. Early post-transplant HvG declines showed an association with peak circulating GvH clone levels.

Germline-derived CDR1 and CDR2 are MGHDK and SYGVNS. The V end lost 5 bases, the J end lost 0 bases, and 20 bases lay between the germline ends. This CDR3 has 18 residues. This clonotype was sampled from a human patient who received an intestinal transplant, so some T cells may come from the graft donor. This chain links TRBV25-1 with TRBJ1-3; D unresolved. Sample: PBMCs, taken 16 days after intestinal transplant. The CDR3 is CASSSQGLGGLSGNTIYF. Written as DNA, the CDR3 is TGTGCCAGCAGTTCACAAGGATTAGGAGGACTCTCTGGAAACACCATATATTTT.